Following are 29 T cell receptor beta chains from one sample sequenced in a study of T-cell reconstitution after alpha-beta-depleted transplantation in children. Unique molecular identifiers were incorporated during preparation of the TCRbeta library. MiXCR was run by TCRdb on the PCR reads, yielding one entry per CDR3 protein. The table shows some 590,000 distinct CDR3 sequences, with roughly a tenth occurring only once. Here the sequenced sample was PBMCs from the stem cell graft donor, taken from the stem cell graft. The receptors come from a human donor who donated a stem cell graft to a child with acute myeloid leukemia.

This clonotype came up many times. CDR3 nucleotide sequence: TGTGCCAGCAGCCAAAGGGGACAGCTTAACAATGAGCAGTTCTTC. Translated: CASSQRGQLNNEQFF. This chain links TRBV2 with TRBJ2-1, with 7 bases identical to TRBD1. The germline CDR1 and CDR2 sequences are SNHLY and FYNNEI. This CDR3 has 15 residues. The junction had 10 bases not matched to a gene; V was cut back by 6 bases and J by 5 bases.

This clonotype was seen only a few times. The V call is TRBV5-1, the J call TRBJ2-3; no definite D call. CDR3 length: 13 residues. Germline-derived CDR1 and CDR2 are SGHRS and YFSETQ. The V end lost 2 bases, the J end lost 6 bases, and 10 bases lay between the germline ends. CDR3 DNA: TGCGCCAGCAGCTTTGGGTTCGAGGATACGCAGTATTTT. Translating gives CASSFGFEDTQYF.

CDR3 sequence reads: CSASQGTGGNQPQHF. The DNA for the CDR3 is TGCAGTGCTAGCCAAGGGACAGGCGGCAATCAGCCCCAGCATTTT. This rearrangement joins TRBV20-1 to TRBJ1-5; 8 bases align to TRBD1. The length of the CDR3 is 15 residues. Germline loops: CDR1 DFQATT, CDR2 SNEGSKA (reference sequence). V trimming: 3 bases; J trimming: 2 bases; junction bases outside the gene matches: 6.

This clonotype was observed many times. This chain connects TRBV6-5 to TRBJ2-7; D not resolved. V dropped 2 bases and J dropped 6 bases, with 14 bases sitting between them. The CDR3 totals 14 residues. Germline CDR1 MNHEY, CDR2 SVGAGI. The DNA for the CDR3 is TGTGCCAGCAGTTACAAAGGGATCGCGACCGAGCAGTACTTC. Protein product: CASSYKGIATEQYF.

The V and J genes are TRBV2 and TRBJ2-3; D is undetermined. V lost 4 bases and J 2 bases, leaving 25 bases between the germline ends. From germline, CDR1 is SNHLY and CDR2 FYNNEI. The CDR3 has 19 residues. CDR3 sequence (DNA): TGTGCCAGCAGTGGGATTTCGTCGCAAAAGGGAAGTCTCACAGATACGCAGTATTTT. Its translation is CASSGISSQKGSLTDTQYF.

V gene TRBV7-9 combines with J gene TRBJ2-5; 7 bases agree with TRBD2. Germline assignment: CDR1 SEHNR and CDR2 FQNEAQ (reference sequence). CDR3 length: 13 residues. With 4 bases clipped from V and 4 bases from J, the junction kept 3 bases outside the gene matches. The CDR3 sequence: CASSSAGRETQYF. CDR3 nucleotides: TGTGCCAGCAGCTCAGCGGGACGAGAGACCCAGTACTTC.

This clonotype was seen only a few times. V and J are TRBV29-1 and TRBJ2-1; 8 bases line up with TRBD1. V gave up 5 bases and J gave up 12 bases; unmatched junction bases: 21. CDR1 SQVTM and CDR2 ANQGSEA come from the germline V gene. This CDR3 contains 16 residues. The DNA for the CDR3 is TGCAGCGTTATAGGTCCTGGGACAGGCTGGGAGGTGGGGCAGTTCTTC. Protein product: CSVIGPGTGWEVGQFF.

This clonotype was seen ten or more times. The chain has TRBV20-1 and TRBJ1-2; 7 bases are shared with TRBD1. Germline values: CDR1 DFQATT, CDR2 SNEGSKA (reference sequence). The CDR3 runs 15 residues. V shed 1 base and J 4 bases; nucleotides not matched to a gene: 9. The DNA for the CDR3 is TGCAGTGCTAGAGTTCAGACAGGGATCGGCTATGGCTACACCTTC. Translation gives CSARVQTGIGYGYTF.

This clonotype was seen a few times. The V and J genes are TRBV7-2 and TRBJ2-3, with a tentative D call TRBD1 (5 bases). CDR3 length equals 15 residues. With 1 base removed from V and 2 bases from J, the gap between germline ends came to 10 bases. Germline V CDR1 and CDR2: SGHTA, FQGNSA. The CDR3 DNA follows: TGTGCCAGCAGCTTAGAGGGGCGGTCCACAGATACGCAGTATTTT. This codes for CASSLEGRSTDTQYF.

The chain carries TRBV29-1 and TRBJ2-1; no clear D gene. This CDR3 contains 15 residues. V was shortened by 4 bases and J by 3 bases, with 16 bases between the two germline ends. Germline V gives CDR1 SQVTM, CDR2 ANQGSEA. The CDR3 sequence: CSVGRHRNYYNEQFF. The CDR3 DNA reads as TGCAGCGTTGGGCGTCACCGGAATTACTACAATGAGCAGTTCTTC.

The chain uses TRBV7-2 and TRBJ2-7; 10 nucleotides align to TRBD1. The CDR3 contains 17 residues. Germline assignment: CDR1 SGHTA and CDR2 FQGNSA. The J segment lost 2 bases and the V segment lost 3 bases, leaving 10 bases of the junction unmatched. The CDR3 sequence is CASSFRDSGQGTYEQYF. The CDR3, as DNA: TGTGCCAGCAGCTTTAGAGATTCGGGACAGGGGACCTACGAGCAGTACTTC.

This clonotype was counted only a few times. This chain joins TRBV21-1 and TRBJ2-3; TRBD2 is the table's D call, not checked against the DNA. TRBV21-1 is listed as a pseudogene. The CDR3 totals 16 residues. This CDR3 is CASSKYAGGPADTQYF. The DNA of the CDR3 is TGTGCCAGCAGCAAATACGCGGGAGGGCCGGCAGATACGCAGTATTTT.

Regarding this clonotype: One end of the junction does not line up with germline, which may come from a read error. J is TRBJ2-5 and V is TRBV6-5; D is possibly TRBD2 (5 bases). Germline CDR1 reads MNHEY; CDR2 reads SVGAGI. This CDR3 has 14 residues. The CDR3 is CASSYPTSSETQCF. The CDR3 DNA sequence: TGTGCCAGCAGTTACCCAACTAGTAGCGAGACCCAGTGCTTC.

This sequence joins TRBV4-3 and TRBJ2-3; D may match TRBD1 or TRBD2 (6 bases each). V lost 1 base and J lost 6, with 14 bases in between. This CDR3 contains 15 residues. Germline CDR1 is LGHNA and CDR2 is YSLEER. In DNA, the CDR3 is TGCGCCAGCAGCCAAGGAGGAGGGGGTGGCGATACGCAGTATTTT. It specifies CASSQGGGGGDTQYF.

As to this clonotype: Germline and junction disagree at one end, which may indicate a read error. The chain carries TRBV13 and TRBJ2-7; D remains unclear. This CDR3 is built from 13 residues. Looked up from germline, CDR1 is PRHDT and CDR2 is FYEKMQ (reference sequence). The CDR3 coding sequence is TGTGCCAGCAGCGTAGGCCCCCCGGACGAGCAGTACTTC. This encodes CASSVGPPDEQYF. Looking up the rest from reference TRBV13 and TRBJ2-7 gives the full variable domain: AAGVIQSPRHLIKEKRETATLKCYPIPRHDTVYWYQQGPGQDPQFLISFYEKMQSDKGSIPDRFSAQQFSDYHSELNMSSLELGDSALYFCASSVGPPDEQYFGPGTRLTVT.

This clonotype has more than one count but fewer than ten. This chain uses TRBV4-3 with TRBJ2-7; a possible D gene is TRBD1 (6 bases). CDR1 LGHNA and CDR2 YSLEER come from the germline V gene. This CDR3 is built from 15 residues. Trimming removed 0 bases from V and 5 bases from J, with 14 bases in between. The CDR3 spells CASSQENREWDEQYF. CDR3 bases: TGCGCCAGCAGCCAAGAGAACAGGGAGTGGGACGAGCAGTACTTC.

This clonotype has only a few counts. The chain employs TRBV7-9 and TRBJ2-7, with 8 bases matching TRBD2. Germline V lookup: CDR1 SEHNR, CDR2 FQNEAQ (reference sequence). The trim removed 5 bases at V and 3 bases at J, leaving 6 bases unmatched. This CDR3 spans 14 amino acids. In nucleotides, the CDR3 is TGTGCCAGCAGCCCCGGGACTAGGAACTACGAGCAGTACTTC. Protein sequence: CASSPGTRNYEQYF. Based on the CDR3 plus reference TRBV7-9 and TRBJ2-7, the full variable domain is DTGVSQNPRHKITKRGQNVTFRCDPISEHNRLYWYRQTLGQGPEFLTYFQNEAQLEKSRLLSDRFSAERPKGSFSTLEIQRTEQGDSAMYLCASSPGTRNYEQYFGPGTRLTVT.

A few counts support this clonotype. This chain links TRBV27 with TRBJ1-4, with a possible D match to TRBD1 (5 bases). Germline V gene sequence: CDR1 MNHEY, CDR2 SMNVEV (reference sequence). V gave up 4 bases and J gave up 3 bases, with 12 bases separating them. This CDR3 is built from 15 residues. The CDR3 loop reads CASSSGTRPNEKLFF. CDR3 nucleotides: TGTGCCAGCAGTTCCGGGACTCGGCCTAATGAAAAACTGTTTTTT.

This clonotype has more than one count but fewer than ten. The CDR3 sequence: CASSIRGRQRENQPQHF. CDR3 DNA: TGTGCCAGTAGTATTAGGGGTCGACAGCGGGAAAATCAGCCCCAGCATTTT. The rearrangement uses TRBV19 and TRBJ1-5; possible D gene TRBD1, 5 bases. Germline values: CDR1 LNHDA, CDR2 SQIVND (reference sequence). The V and J ends lost 3 bases and 4 bases respectively, with 19 bases between them. CDR3 length equals 17 residues.

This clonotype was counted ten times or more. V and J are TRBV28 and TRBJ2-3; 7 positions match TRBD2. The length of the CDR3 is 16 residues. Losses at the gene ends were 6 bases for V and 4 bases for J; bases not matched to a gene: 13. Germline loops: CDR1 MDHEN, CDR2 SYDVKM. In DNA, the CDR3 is TGTGCCAGCAGCCCAAATCGACTCCGGGGGGCAGATACGCAGTATTTT. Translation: CASSPNRLRGADTQYF.

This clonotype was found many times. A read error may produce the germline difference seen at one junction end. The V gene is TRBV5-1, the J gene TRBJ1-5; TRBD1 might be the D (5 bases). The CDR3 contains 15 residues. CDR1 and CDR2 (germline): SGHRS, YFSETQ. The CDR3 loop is CASSLGQGDNQPQHF. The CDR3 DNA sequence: TGTGCCAGCAGTTTGGGGCAGGGAGACAATCAGCCCCAGCATTTT.

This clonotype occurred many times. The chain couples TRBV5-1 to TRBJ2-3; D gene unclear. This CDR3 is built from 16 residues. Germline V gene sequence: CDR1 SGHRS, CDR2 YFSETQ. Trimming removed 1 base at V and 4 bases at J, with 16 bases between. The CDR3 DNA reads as TGCGCCAGCAGCTTGAAGTGGAGCCCGGCGGCAGATACGCAGTATTTT. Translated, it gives CASSLKWSPAADTQYF.

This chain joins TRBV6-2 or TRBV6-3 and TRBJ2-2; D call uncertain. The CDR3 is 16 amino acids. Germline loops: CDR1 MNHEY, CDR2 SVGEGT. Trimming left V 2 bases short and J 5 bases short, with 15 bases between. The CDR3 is CASSYTFGQLTGELFF. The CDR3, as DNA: TGTGCCAGCAGTTACACCTTCGGGCAGCTAACCGGGGAGCTGTTTTTT.

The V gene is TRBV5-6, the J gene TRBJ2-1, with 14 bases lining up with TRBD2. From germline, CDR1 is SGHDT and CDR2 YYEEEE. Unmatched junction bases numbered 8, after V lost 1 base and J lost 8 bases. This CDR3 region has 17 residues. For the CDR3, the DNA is TGTGCCAGCAGCTTGCCCCGACTAGCGGGAGGGCACGATGAGCAGTTCTTC. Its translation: CASSLPRLAGGHDEQFF.

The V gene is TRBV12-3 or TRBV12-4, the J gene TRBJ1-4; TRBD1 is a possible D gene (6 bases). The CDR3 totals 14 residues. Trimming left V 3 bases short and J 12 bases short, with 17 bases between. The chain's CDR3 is CASSLGGGALELFF. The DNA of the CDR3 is TGTGCCAGCAGTTTGGGGGGGGGCGCTTTGGAACTGTTTTTT.

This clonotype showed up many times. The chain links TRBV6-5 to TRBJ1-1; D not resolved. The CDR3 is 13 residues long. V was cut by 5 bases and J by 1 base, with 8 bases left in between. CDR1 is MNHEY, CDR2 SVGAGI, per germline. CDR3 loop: CASSPPRNTEAFF. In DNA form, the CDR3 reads TGTGCCAGCAGTCCCCCACGGAACACTGAAGCTTTCTTT.

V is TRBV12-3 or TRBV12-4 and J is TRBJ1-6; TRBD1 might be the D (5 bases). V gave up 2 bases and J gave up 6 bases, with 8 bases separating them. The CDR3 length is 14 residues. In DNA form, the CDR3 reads TGTGCCAGCAGTTTACCACAGGCTAATTCACCCCTCCACTTT. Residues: CASSLPQANSPLHF.

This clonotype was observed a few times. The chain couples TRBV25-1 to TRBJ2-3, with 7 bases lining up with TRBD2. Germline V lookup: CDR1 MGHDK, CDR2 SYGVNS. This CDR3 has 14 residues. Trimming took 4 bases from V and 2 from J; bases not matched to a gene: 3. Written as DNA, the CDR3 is TGTGCCAGCAGTGGGGGGACTACCACAGATACGCAGTATTTT. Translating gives CASSGGTTTDTQYF.

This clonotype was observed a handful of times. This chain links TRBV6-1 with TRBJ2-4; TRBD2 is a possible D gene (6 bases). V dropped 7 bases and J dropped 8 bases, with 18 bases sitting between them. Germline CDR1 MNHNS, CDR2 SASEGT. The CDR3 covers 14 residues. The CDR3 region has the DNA TGTGCCAGCAAGAAGGGGCGGGACGGGGACATTCAGTACTTC. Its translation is CASKKGRDGDIQYF.